One sample yielded the 3 T cell receptor beta chains listed below, sequenced in a study of control samples from healthy donors and cancer patients. The data were produced by immunoSEQ multiplex PCR, yet TCRdb's version contains in-frame clones alone and is incomplete. The sample has 100,000 to 150,000 clones, approximately 90% seen once. The sequenced sample was blood. Every receptor here comes from a young man in good health.

The chain carries TRBV24-1 and TRBJ1-4; 7 nucleotides align to TRBD1. Per the germline V gene, CDR1 is KGHDR and CDR2 is SFDVKD. The CDR3 runs 14 residues. Trimming took 6 bases from V and 5 from J; bases not matched to a gene: 5. The CDR3 here is CATSPGQQNEKLFF. In DNA form, the CDR3 reads TGTGCCACCAGTCCGGGACAGCAGAATGAAAAACTGTTTTTT.

The chain employs TRBV7-2 and TRBJ1-1, with D maybe TRBD1 (6 bases). With 10 bases removed from V and 0 bases from J, the gap between germline ends came to 18 bases. The germline gives CDR1 SGHTA, CDR2 FQGNSA. This CDR3 comprises 15 residues. Here the CDR3 reads CATKEAGAMNTEAFF. As DNA, the CDR3 is TGTGCCACCAAGGAGGCAGGGGCCATGAACACTGAAGCTTTCTTT.

J is TRBJ2-7 and V is TRBV7-9; no clear D gene. Germline V gives CDR1 SEHNR, CDR2 FQNEAQ (reference sequence). The V gene lost 4 bases and the J gene lost 7 bases, with 14 bases spanning the gap. The CDR3 contains 13 residues. The CDR3 bases are TGTGCCAGCAGCTCCCCGTTAAGAGGAGAGCAGTACGTC. It is translated as CASSSPLRGEQYV.